What follows are 21 T cell receptor beta chains derived from one specimen sequenced in a study of cytomegalovirus exposure and HLA in healthy donors. Use of 60 Vbeta and 13 Jbeta primers characterized the PCR. Profiled with immunoSEQ multiplex PCR; TCRdb holds only in-frame clones, not every one. The data show about 200,000 clones, with 80% seen just once and 1.1% held by the top ten. The sample was PBMCs. Every receptor here comes from a middle-aged woman in good health and CMV-seronegative.

J is TRBJ2-1 and V is TRBV9; maybe TRBD2 (6 bases). V lost 4 bases to trimming and J lost 6 bases, with 20 bases between them. Germline V lookup: CDR1 SGDLS, CDR2 YYNGEE. The CDR3 loop spans 16 amino acids. The CDR3 DNA is TGTGCCAGCAGCCCGGACGGGACTCCCAGGCGCAATGAGCAGTTCTTC. This gives the protein CASSPDGTPRRNEQFF. Using reference TRBV9 and TRBJ2-1 for the parts outside the CDR3, the full variable domain is DSGVTQTPKHLITATGQRVTLRCSPRSGDLSVYWYQQSLDQGLQFLIQYYNGEERAKGNILERFSAQQFPDLHSELNLSSLELGDSALYFCASSPDGTPRRNEQFFGPGTRLTVL.

The chain recombines TRBV4-1 with TRBJ2-1; 11 bases align to TRBD2. J was trimmed by 8 bases and V by 2 bases; bases with no gene match: 8. The CDR3 is made up of 16 amino acids. Germline V gene lookup returns CDR1 MGHRA and CDR2 YSYEKL. The CDR3, as DNA: TGCGCCAGCAGCCAACCGACTAGCGGGGCTCCCCATGAGCAGTTCTTC. This encodes CASSQPTSGAPHEQFF.

The chain employs TRBV7-2 and TRBJ2-5; TRBD2 matches at 14 bases. Near its end, the DNA agrees better with TRBJ2-7, so the J call may be wrong. Germline-derived CDR1 and CDR2 are SGHTA and FQGNSA. The CDR3 contains 15 residues. For the CDR3, the DNA is TGTGCCAGCAGCCAGGGACTAGCGGGAGTCTACGAGCAGTACTTC. Translated: CASSQGLAGVYEQYF.

This clone came up once. The gene calls are TRBV6-5 and TRBJ1-1, with 8 bases matching TRBD1. The CDR3 extends over 16 amino acids. CDR1 is MNHEY and CDR2 is SVGAGI in the germline V gene. V lost 2 bases, J lost 5 bases, and 10 bases stayed unmatched. The CDR3 loop is CASSYHLAGGLTEAFF. The CDR3 region has the DNA TGTGCCAGCAGTTACCACTTGGCAGGGGGCCTTACTGAAGCTTTCTTT.

The gene calls are TRBV11-2 and TRBJ2-5, with a tentative D call TRBD2 (6 bases). The CDR3 totals 13 residues. Trimming took 6 bases from V and 7 from J, leaving 15 bases between them. Per germline, CDR1 SGHAT and CDR2 FQNNGV. CDR3 protein: CASSYGGRGTQYF. The CDR3 DNA is TGTGCCAGCAGTTATGGGGGGAGAGGGACCCAGTACTTC.

The genes are TRBV5-4 and TRBJ2-1, with TRBD2 identical over 8 bases. The CDR3 has 15 amino acids. Trimming at V came to 2 bases and at J to 3 bases, leaving 4 bases not matched to a gene. The germline V gene has CDR1 SGHNT and CDR2 YYREEE (reference sequence). The chain's CDR3 is CASSFKLADYNEQFF. CDR3 bases: TGTGCCAGCAGCTTCAAACTAGCGGACTACAATGAGCAGTTCTTC.

This clone was found a few times. The rearrangement joins TRBV4-3 to TRBJ2-1, with 11 bases matching TRBD1. V dropped 0 bases and J dropped 6; count of bases not matched to a gene: 4. The CDR3 extends over 16 amino acids. CDR1 LGHNA and CDR2 YSLEER come from the germline V gene. In DNA form, the CDR3 reads TGCGCCAGCAGCCAAGAAGGGACAGGGGGAGCCAATGAGCAGTTCTTC. It encodes CASSQEGTGGANEQFF.

The chain recombines TRBV30 with TRBJ1-1; TRBD1 matches 7 bases. Trimming cost V 0 bases and J 4 bases; bases outside gene matches: 8. The germline gives CDR1 GTSNPN, CDR2 SVGIG (reference sequence). This CDR3 is built from 15 residues. Here the CDR3 DNA reads TGTGCCTGGAGTGTAAGGAGACAGGGCGGCACTGAAGCTTTCTTT. Protein product: CAWSVRRQGGTEAFF. Combining the CDR3 with reference TRBV30 and TRBJ1-1 gives the whole variable domain SQTIHQWPATLVQPVGSPLSLECTVEGTSNPNLYWYRQAAGRGLQLLFYSVGIGQISSEVPQNLSASRPQDRQFILSSKKLLLSDSGFYLCAWSVRRQGGTEAFFGQGTRLTVV.

DNA for the CDR3: TGTGCCAGCAGCCAAGACAGGGCTGGCGGCTACACCTTC. Its translation is CASSQDRAGGYTF. This rearrangement joins TRBV7-9 to TRBJ1-2, with 7 bases lining up with TRBD1. This CDR3 is 13 amino acids long. CDR1 is SEHNR and CDR2 is FQNEAQ in the germline V gene (reference sequence). Germline trimming cut 5 bases from V and 8 bases from J; bases unmatched to any gene: 8.

The chain joins TRBV12-5 to TRBJ1-5; 10 bases are shared with TRBD1. V lost 5 bases, J lost 0 bases, and 7 bases stayed unmatched. CDR3 length: 17 residues. Per germline, CDR1 LGHNT and CDR2 FRNRAP. Here the CDR3 reads CASGRDRGLYSNQPQHF. The DNA for the CDR3 is TGTGCTAGTGGTCGAGACAGGGGGCTATATAGCAATCAGCCCCAGCATTTT.

This clone occurred once. The chain links TRBV19 to TRBJ1-1; possibly TRBD1 for D (6 bases). The CDR3 length is 16 residues. With 0 bases removed from V and 1 base from J, the gap between germline ends came to 12 bases. Germline V gene sequence: CDR1 LNHDA, CDR2 SQIVND (reference sequence). CDR3 residues: CASSIDPGTPNTEAFF. The CDR3 nucleotides are TGTGCCAGTAGTATAGATCCCGGGACACCGAACACTGAAGCTTTCTTT.

This chain uses TRBV9 with TRBJ2-7; the D gene is possibly TRBD2 (5 bases). This CDR3 is 15 amino acids long. Trimming cost V 0 bases and J 4 bases, with 14 bases left between them. In germline, CDR1 is SGDLS, CDR2 YYNGEE. In DNA form, the CDR3 reads TGTGCCAGCAGCGTAGGGAACCGGGGAGTTTACGAGCAGTACTTC. Translating it yields CASSVGNRGVYEQYF.

CDR3 sequence: CASRNEDRGRPNYGYTF. The CDR3 nucleotides are TGTGCCAGCAGGAACGAGGACAGGGGTAGGCCGAACTATGGCTACACCTTC. This chain connects TRBV27 to TRBJ1-2, with 9 bases identical to TRBD1. The CDR3 consists of 17 residues. Germline loops: CDR1 MNHEY, CDR2 SMNVEV (reference sequence). Trimming took 6 bases from V and 2 from J; bases not matched to a gene: 13.

The chain uses TRBV5-8 and TRBJ2-2, with D tentatively TRBD2 (5 bases). The CDR3 consists of 15 residues. Per germline, CDR1 SGHTS and CDR2 YDEGEE. V was trimmed by 1 base and J by 5 bases, leaving 12 bases between them. This chain's CDR3 is CASSLRLAVTGELFF. The CDR3 DNA is TGTGCCAGCAGCTTGCGTCTAGCTGTGACCGGGGAGCTGTTTTTT.

The chain combines TRBV5-4 with TRBJ2-2; unclear D gene. V was trimmed by 3 bases and J by 8 bases, leaving 5 bases between them. CDR1 and CDR2 from the germline V gene are SGHNT and YYREEE (reference sequence). The CDR3 has 11 amino acids. This CDR3 is CASSSSGELFF. CDR3 DNA: TGTGCCAGCAGCTCCTCGGGGGAGCTGTTTTTT. The variable domain in full, with the rest retrieved from reference TRBV5-4 and TRBJ2-2, is ETGVTQSPTHLIKTRGQQVTLRCSSQSGHNTVSWYQQALGQGPQFIFQYYREEENGRGNFPPRFSGLQFPNYSSELNVNALELDDSALYLCASSSSGELFFGEGSRLTVL.

The chain employs TRBV11-1 and TRBJ2-5, with D possibly matching TRBD1 (7 bases). Germline CDR1 is SGHAT and CDR2 is FQDESV (reference sequence). V was clipped by 5 bases and J by 4 bases, with 17 bases between them. The CDR3 length is 15 residues. In DNA form, the CDR3 reads TGTGCCAGCAGCCTCCAGGGGGGCCTGGGAGAGACCCAGTACTTC. This gives the protein CASSLQGGLGETQYF. Looking up the rest from reference TRBV11-1 and TRBJ2-5 gives the full variable domain: EAEVAQSPRYKITEKSQAVAFWCDPISGHATLYWYRQILGQGPELLVQFQDESVVDDSQLPKDRFSAERLKGVDSTLKIQPAELGDSAMYLCASSLQGGLGETQYFGPGTRLLVL.

The chain carries TRBV7-9 and TRBJ2-7; 7 bases match TRBD1. The CDR3 length is 15 residues. The V segment lost 3 bases and the J segment 1 base; nucleotides outside the gene matches: 6. The germline gives CDR1 SEHNR, CDR2 FQNEAQ (reference sequence). The CDR3 region is CASSFLDRSSYEQYF. CDR3 DNA: TGTGCCAGCAGCTTCTTGGACAGGTCATCCTACGAGCAGTACTTC.

This rearrangement joins TRBV2 to TRBJ2-7; D not resolved. Germline loops: CDR1 SNHLY, CDR2 FYNNEI. The V end lost 0 bases, the J end lost 5 bases, and 11 bases lay between the germline ends. The CDR3 has 14 residues. CDR3 sequence: CASSEAYPTDEQYF. The CDR3 DNA follows: TGTGCCAGCAGTGAAGCTTACCCTACGGACGAGCAGTACTTC.

The chain carries TRBV29-1 and TRBJ1-2; perhaps TRBD1 as D (5 bases). Trimming removed 8 bases at V and 3 bases at J, with 19 bases between. The germline gives CDR1 SQVTM, CDR2 ANQGSEA. CDR3 length equals 14 residues. CDR3 nucleotide sequence: TGCAGCTACAAAAGGGGACTTGAGGACTATGGCTACACCTTC. It encodes CSYKRGLEDYGYTF. The entire variable domain, with the rest obtained from reference TRBV29-1 and TRBJ1-2, is as follows: SAVISQKPSRDICQRGTSLTIQCQVDSQVTMMFWYRQQPGQSLTLIATANQGSEATYESGFVIDKFPISRPNLTFSTLTVSNMSPEDSSIYLCSYKRGLEDYGYTFGSGTRLTVV.

J is TRBJ1-5 and V is TRBV27, with D perhaps TRBD1 (6 bases). Germline CDR1 reads MNHEY; CDR2 reads SMNVEV (reference sequence). V lost 2 bases, J lost 8 bases, and 13 bases lay in between. The CDR3 consists of 14 residues. CDR3 in amino acids: CASSLGRGSEPQHF. CDR3 nucleotide sequence: TGTGCCAGCAGTTTAGGCAGGGGTTCGGAGCCCCAGCATTTT.

This clone was observed a handful of times. The CDR3 protein is CASSEARGGEQYV. CDR3 in DNA: TGTGCCAGCAGTGAAGCTCGTGGAGGCGAGCAGTACGTC. The V call is TRBV2, the J call TRBJ2-7; D possibly corresponds to TRBD2 (5 bases). Germline-derived CDR1 and CDR2 are SNHLY and FYNNEI. V shed 0 bases and J shed 6 bases, with 9 bases lying between them. CDR3 length: 13 residues.